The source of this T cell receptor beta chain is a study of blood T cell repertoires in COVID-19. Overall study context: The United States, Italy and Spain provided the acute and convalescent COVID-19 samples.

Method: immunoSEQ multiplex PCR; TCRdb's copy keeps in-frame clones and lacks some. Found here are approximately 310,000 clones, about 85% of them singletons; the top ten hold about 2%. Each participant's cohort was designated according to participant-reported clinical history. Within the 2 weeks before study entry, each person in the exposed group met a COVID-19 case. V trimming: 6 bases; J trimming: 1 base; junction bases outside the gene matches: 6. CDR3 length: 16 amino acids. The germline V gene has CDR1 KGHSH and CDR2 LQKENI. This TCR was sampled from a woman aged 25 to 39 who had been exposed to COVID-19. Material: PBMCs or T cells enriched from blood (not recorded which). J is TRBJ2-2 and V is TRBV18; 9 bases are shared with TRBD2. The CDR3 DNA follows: TGTGCCAGCTCGCAACTAGCGGGCGTGAACACCGGGGAGCTGTTTTTT. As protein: CASSQLAGVNTGELFF.